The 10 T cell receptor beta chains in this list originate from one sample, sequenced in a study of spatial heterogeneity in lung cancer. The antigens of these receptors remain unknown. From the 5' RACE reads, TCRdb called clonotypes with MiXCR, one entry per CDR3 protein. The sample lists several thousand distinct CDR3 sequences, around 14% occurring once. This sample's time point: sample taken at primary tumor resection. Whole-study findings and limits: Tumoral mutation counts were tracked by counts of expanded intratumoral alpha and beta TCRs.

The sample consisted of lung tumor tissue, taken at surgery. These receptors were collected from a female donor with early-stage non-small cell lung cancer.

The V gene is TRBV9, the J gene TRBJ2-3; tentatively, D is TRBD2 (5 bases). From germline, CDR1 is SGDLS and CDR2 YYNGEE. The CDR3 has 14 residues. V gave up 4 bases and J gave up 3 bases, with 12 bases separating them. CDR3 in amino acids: CASSPSSWTDTQYF. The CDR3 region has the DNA TGTGCCAGCAGCCCCTCTAGCTGGACAGATACGCAGTATTTT.

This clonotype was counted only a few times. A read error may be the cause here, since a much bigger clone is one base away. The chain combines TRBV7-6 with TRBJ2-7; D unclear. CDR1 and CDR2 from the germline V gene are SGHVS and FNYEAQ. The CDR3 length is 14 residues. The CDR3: CVSSQRPWGEEQYF. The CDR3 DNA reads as TGTGTCAGCAGCCAACGACCTTGGGGTGAAGAGCAGTACTTC.

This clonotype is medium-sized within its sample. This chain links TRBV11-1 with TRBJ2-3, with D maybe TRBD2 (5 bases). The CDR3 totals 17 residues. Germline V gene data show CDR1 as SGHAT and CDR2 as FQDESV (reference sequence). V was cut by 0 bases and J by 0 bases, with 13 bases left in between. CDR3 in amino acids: CASSLAIFGDSTDTQYF. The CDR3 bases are TGTGCCAGCAGCTTAGCAATTTTCGGGGATAGCACAGATACGCAGTATTTT. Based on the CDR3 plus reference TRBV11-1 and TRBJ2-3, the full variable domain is EAEVAQSPRYKITEKSQAVAFWCDPISGHATLYWYRQILGQGPELLVQFQDESVVDDSQLPKDRFSAERLKGVDSTLKIQPAELGDSAMYLCASSLAIFGDSTDTQYFGPGTRLTVL.

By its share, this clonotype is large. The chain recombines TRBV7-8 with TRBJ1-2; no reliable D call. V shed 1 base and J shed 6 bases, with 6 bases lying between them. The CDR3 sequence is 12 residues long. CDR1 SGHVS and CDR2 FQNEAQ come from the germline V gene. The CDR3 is CASSLGRDGYTF. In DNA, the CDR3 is TGTGCCAGCAGCTTAGGACGGGATGGCTACACCTTC.

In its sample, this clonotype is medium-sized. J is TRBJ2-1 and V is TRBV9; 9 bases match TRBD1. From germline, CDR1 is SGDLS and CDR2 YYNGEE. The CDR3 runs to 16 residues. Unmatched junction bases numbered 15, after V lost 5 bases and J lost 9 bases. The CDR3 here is CASRRSGTGIAGEQFF. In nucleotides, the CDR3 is TGTGCCAGCAGAAGATCCGGGACAGGGATAGCTGGTGAGCAGTTCTTC.

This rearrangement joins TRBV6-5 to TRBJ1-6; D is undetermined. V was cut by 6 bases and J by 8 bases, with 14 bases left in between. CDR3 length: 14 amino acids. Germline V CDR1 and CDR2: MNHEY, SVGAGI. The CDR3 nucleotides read TGTGCCAGCAGACCTCCAGGCCAGGATTCACCCCTCCACTTT. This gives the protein CASRPPGQDSPLHF.

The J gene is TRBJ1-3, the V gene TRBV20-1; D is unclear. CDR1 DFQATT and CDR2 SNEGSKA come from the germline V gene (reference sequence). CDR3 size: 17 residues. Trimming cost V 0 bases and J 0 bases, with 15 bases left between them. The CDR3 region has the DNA TGCAGTGCTAGAGAACGGTCCGGGGTCCTCTCTGGAAACACCATATATTTT. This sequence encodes CSARERSGVLSGNTIYF.

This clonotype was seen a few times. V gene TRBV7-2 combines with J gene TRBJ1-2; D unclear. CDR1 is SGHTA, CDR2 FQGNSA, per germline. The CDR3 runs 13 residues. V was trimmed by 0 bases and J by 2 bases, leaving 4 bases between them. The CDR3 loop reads CASSLAGNYGYTF. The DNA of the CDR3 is TGTGCCAGCAGCTTAGCAGGAAACTATGGCTACACCTTC.

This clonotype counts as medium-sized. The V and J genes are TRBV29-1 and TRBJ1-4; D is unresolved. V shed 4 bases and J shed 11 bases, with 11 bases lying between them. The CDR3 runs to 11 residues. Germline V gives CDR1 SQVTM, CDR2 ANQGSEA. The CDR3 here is CSVGWAWKLFF. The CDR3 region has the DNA TGCAGCGTTGGGTGGGCCTGGAAACTGTTTTTT.

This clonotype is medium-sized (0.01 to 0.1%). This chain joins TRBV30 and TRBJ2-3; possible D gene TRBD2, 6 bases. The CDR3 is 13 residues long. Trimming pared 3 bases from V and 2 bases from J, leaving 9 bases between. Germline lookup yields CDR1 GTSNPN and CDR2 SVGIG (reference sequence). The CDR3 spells CAWSGGATDTQYF. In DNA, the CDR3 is TGTGCCTGGAGCGGGGGTGCCACAGATACGCAGTATTTT.